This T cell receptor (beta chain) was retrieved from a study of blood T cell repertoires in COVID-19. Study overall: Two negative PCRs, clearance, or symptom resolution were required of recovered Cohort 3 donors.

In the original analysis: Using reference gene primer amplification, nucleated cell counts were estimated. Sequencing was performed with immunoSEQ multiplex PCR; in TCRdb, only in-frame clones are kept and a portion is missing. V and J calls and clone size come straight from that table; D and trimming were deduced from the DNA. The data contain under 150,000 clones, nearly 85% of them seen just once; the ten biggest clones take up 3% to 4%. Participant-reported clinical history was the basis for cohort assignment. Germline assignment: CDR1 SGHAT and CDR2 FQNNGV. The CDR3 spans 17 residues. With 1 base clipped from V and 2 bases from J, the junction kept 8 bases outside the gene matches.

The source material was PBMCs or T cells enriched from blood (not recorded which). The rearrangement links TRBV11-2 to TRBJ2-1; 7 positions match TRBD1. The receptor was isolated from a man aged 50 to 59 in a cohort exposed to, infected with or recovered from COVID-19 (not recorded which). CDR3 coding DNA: TGTGCCAGCAGCTTAGGAGTGGACAGGTTGGCCTACAATGAGCAGTTCTTC. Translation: CASSLGVDRLAYNEQFF.